This T cell receptor (beta chain) was obtained from a study of blood T cell repertoires in COVID-19. On the study more broadly: Whether acute or convalescent, the COVID-19 samples came from the United States, Italy and Spain. PBMCs, B-cell-depleted T cells, or T cells were the source of the cDNA or gDNA that made up the material.

The CDR3 length is 11 residues. Trimming stripped 8 bases from V and 7 bases from J, with 11 bases between. Germline V lookup: CDR1 LNHDA, CDR2 SQIVND (reference sequence). Study processing details: Estimation of nucleated cell counts was performed using reference gene primer amplification. TCRdb's table, derived via immunoSEQ multiplex PCR, lists solely in-frame clones and lacks some. The V and J calls and the clone size are those of that table, but D and trimming were determined from the DNA. Among around 72,000 clones listed, more than 80% were seen once. The specimen was peripheral blood. The rearrangement uses TRBV19 and TRBJ1-1; the D is unclear. The sequence was collected from a woman in her 70s with acute or convalescent COVID-19. CDR3: CASLGTSEAFF. CDR3 sequence (DNA): TGTGCCAGTTTGGGCACGAGTGAAGCTTTCTTT.